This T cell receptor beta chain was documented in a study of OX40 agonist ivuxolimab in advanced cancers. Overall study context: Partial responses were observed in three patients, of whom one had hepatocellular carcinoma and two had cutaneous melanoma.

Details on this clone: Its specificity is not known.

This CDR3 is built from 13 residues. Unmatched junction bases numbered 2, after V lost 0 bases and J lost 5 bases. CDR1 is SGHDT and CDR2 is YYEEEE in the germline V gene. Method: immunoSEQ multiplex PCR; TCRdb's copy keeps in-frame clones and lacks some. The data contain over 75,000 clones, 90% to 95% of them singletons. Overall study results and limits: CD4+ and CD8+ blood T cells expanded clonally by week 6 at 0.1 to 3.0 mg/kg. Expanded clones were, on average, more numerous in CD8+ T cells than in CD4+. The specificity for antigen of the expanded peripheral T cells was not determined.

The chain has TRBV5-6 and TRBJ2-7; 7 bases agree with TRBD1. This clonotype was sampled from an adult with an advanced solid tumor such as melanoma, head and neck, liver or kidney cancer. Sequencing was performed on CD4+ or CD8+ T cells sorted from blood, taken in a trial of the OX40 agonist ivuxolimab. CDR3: CASSLGTGDEQYF. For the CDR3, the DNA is TGTGCCAGCAGCTTGGGGACAGGAGACGAGCAGTACTTC.